Below are 19 T cell receptor beta chains sequenced from a single sample in a study of T-cell reconstitution after alpha-beta-depleted transplantation in children. Construction of the TCRbeta library involved unique molecular identifiers. TCRdb fed the PCR reads into MiXCR, producing one record per CDR3 protein. The data contain hundreds of thousands of distinct CDR3 sequences, over 9.5% of them singletons. The source material was PBMCs from the stem cell graft donor, sampled from the stem cell graft. The origin of the receptors is a human donor who donated a stem cell graft to a child with acute myeloid leukemia.

The chain joins TRBV12-3 or TRBV12-4 to TRBJ2-5; unclear D gene. The CDR3 covers 14 residues. Trimming shortened V by 6 bases and J by 5 bases, and 16 bases separated the two germline ends. The chain's CDR3 is CASSPLALGETQYF. The CDR3 DNA follows: TGTGCCAGCAGCCCCCTGGCGTTGGGGGAGACCCAGTACTTC.

This clonotype occurred a few times. The rearrangement uses TRBV6-1 and TRBJ2-3; D may correspond to TRBD1 or TRBD2 (5 bases each). Germline CDR1 reads MNHNS; CDR2 reads SASEGT. Trimming removed 9 bases at V and 2 bases at J, with 18 bases between. The CDR3 spans 15 residues. The CDR3 region has the DNA TGTGCCAGTCTACGTCGACAGCTAGCCACAGATACGCAGTATTTT. Translating gives CASLRRQLATDTQYF.

The sample holds many counts of this clonotype. The J gene is TRBJ2-3, the V gene TRBV20-1, with D possibly TRBD2 on 6 matching bases. The V gene's germline CDR1 is DFQATT and CDR2 SNEGSKA (reference sequence). This CDR3 region has 13 residues. The V end lost 6 bases, the J end lost 1 base, and 11 bases lay between the germline ends. In DNA form, the CDR3 reads TGCAGTGCCCCACTAGCAGGCACAGATACGCAGTATTTT. This sequence encodes CSAPLAGTDTQYF.

The V and J genes are TRBV20-1 and TRBJ2-2; TRBD2 matches 7 bases. The CDR3 totals 16 residues. After removal of 3 bases from V and 1 base from J, the junction contained 8 bases not matched to a gene. From germline, CDR1 is DFQATT and CDR2 SNEGSKA (reference sequence). The CDR3 sequence: CSARPGASGNTGELFF. The CDR3 DNA follows: TGCAGTGCTAGGCCTGGGGCTAGCGGGAACACCGGGGAGCTGTTTTTT.

The chain joins TRBV11-1 to TRBJ1-1, with no clear D. Germline V CDR1 and CDR2: SGHAT, FQDESV (reference sequence). Trimming took 5 bases from V and 0 from J, leaving 13 bases between them. The CDR3 has 15 amino acids. The CDR3 here is CASSPEAVLNTEAFF. CDR3 in DNA: TGTGCCAGCAGCCCGGAGGCAGTTTTGAACACTGAAGCTTTCTTT.

This clonotype was recorded at least ten times. This rearrangement joins TRBV9 to TRBJ2-2; 7 nucleotides agree with TRBD2. The CDR3 has 13 amino acids. The V gene's germline CDR1 is SGDLS and CDR2 YYNGEE. Trimming took 4 bases from V and 6 from J; bases not matched to a gene: 3. CDR3 sequence reads: CASSSTSAGELFF. CDR3 bases: TGTGCCAGCAGCTCCACTAGCGCCGGGGAGCTGTTTTTT.

There are a few counts of this clonotype. The chain is built from TRBV19 and TRBJ2-1; D unresolved. The V end was cut by 0 bases, the J end by 7 bases, with 7 bases between. CDR1 LNHDA and CDR2 SQIVND come from the germline V gene (reference sequence). The CDR3 loop spans 13 amino acids. The CDR3 nucleotides read TGTGCCAGTAGTATAGATCTAGGAAATGAGCAGTTCTTC. This sequence encodes CASSIDLGNEQFF.

Only a few counts were recorded for this clonotype. This sequence joins TRBV30 and TRBJ1-2; 7 positions agree with TRBD1. J was trimmed by 2 bases and V by 3 bases; bases with no gene match: 15. The CDR3 length is 17 residues. Germline V lookup: CDR1 GTSNPN, CDR2 SVGIG (reference sequence). The chain's CDR3 is CAWRKKGQITTNYGYTF. The CDR3 DNA is TGTGCCTGGAGAAAAAAGGGACAGATCACAACGAACTATGGCTACACCTTC.

Many counts were recorded for this clonotype. The chain uses TRBV5-6 and TRBJ2-3, with TRBD2 identical over 14 bases. The CDR3 has 16 residues. The junction had 2 bases not matched to a gene; V was cut back by 3 bases and J by 2 bases. Germline-derived CDR1 and CDR2 are SGHDT and YYEEEE. The CDR3 protein is CASSSTSGRVTDTQYF. The CDR3 coding sequence is TGTGCCAGCAGCTCGACTAGCGGGAGGGTCACAGATACGCAGTATTTT.

The chain carries TRBV30 and TRBJ2-7; D unresolved. With 0 bases removed from V and 12 bases from J, the gap between germline ends came to 15 bases. This CDR3 spans 12 amino acids. CDR1 and CDR2 (germline): GTSNPN, SVGIG (reference sequence). The CDR3 loop is CAWSVGPPSWYF. The DNA of the CDR3 is TGTGCCTGGAGTGTCGGTCCGCCCTCCTGGTACTTC.

V gene TRBV7-3 combines with J gene TRBJ2-3; D might be TRBD1 or TRBD2, each matching 6 bases. V lost 4 bases to trimming and J lost 0 bases, with 11 bases between them. CDR1 SGHTA and CDR2 FQGTGA come from the germline V gene. There are 15 residues in the CDR3. This chain's CDR3 is CASSWRGESTDTQYF. CDR3 in DNA: TGTGCCAGCAGCTGGAGGGGGGAGAGCACAGATACGCAGTATTTT.

Concerning this clonotype: This may stem from a read error, because a much larger clone lies one nucleotide away. The conserved phenylalanine or tryptophan is not found at the CDR3 terminus, so this likely reflects a read error. The chain is built from TRBV29-1 and TRBJ2-1, with 13 bases lining up with TRBD2. CDR3 size: 16 residues. Losses at the gene ends were 2 bases for V and 1 base for J; bases not matched to a gene: 2. The germline V gene has CDR1 SQVTM and CDR2 ANQGSEA. The CDR3 DNA is TGCAGCGTTGAACCGGGACTAGCGGGATCCTACAATGAGCAGTTCTTG. It translates to CSVEPGLAGSYNEQFL.

This chain links TRBV28 with TRBJ2-5; no definite D call. V was cut by 4 bases and J by 2 bases, with 8 bases left in between. The CDR3 runs 13 residues. The V gene's germline CDR1 is MDHEN and CDR2 SYDVKM. As DNA, the CDR3 is TGTGCCAGCAGTTACGGTGCACAAGAGACCCAGTACTTC. Translated, it gives CASSYGAQETQYF.

This clonotype turned up a few times. The CDR3 region is CATSRTTPNVNEQFF. The DNA of the CDR3 is TGTGCCACCAGCAGAACGACCCCCAACGTGAATGAGCAGTTCTTC. V is TRBV15 and J is TRBJ2-1; D is uncertain. Deletions cut 2 bases from V and 7 bases from J, with 15 bases between. Germline V CDR1 and CDR2: LNHNV, YYDKDF (reference sequence). CDR3 length equals 15 residues.

The DNA of the CDR3 is TGTGCCAGCAGTCGTGGACAGGGGGCCGGGGACACTGAAGCTTTCTTT. Protein sequence: CASSRGQGAGDTEAFF. The chain couples TRBV12-3 or TRBV12-4 to TRBJ1-1; 11 nucleotides line up with TRBD1. J was trimmed by 3 bases and V by 5 bases; bases with no gene match: 8. The length of the CDR3 is 16 residues.

This clonotype was recorded at least ten times. This chain uses TRBV5-1 with TRBJ2-7; D not certain. This CDR3 is built from 13 residues. The V gene lost 2 bases and the J gene lost 3 bases, with 9 bases spanning the gap. The germline CDR1 and CDR2 sequences are SGHRS and YFSETQ. CDR3: CASSLGADYEQYF. DNA of the CDR3: TGCGCCAGCAGCTTAGGAGCTGACTACGAGCAGTACTTC.

This clonotype appeared a few times. The chain uses TRBV4-3 and TRBJ2-7; 9 nucleotides match TRBD2. Looked up from germline, CDR1 is LGHNA and CDR2 is YSLEER. The CDR3 runs to 17 residues. Unmatched junction bases numbered 7, after V lost 0 bases and J lost 1 base. The CDR3 loop reads CASSQDRPSGISYEQYF. CDR3 DNA: TGCGCCAGCAGCCAAGATAGGCCTAGCGGGATTTCCTACGAGCAGTACTTC.

This clonotype was counted at least ten times. The V call is TRBV28, the J call TRBJ2-3, with a possible D match to TRBD2 (7 bases). Trimming removed 7 bases from V and 5 bases from J, with 19 bases in between. CDR1 is MDHEN and CDR2 is SYDVKM in the germline V gene. The CDR3 loop spans 15 amino acids. CDR3 nucleotide sequence: TGTGCCAGCACCAATCCCGCGGGGGCAGGAGATACGCAGTATTTT. As protein: CASTNPAGAGDTQYF.

The chain uses TRBV19 and TRBJ2-7; 10 bases fit TRBD1. The germline V gene encodes CDR1 LNHDA and CDR2 SQIVND (reference sequence). V lost 3 bases and J lost 2; bases outside the gene matches: 4. The CDR3 is 15 residues long. The CDR3 bases are TGTGCCAGTAGTATTTTCGGGACAGGGGCCTACGAGCAGTACTTC. Translation: CASSIFGTGAYEQYF.